Included here is one T cell receptor (beta chain) sequence, with context. The target antigen is unknown. These data come from a study of radiotherapy plus CTLA-4 blockade in lung cancer. Notes on the study in general: An expansion of tumor-derived TCR clones occurred in blood after radiotherapy plus ipilimumab.

The assay was immunoSEQ multiplex PCR, and TCRdb's table has in-frame clones only and misses some. The sample contains approximately 89,000 clones, about 79% of which appear only once. This clonotype was obtained from a human donor with non-small cell lung cancer who had a partial response to radiotherapy plus ipilimumab. Some clones in this sample may be carry-over from other donors' samples. The sequencing here drew on peripheral blood, taken from a patient treated with radiotherapy plus ipilimumab.

The CDR3 loop reads CASSDLSGDRGEQYF. The CDR3 DNA reads as TGTGCCAGCAGTGACCTTAGCGGGGACCGAGGCGAGCAGTACTTC. The V and J genes are TRBV2 and TRBJ2-7, with TRBD2 identical over 8 bases. Germline loops: CDR1 SNHLY, CDR2 FYNNEI. The CDR3 runs 15 residues. Trimming removed 3 bases from V and 6 bases from J; junction bases left unmatched: 10.